The TCR beta chain described here comes from a study of blood T cells in healthy people across ages. Study overall: Roughly one uniquely barcoded beta molecule per two T cells was captured.

This clonotype was seen a handful of times. Its ends do not fully match the called genes, so a read error is possible. Germline CDR1 reads MRHNA; CDR2 reads SNTAGT. The CDR3 length is 14 residues. The second PCR ran roughly 6 to 12 cycles with a sample-barcoded 5' primer and J-beta primers. One entry per CDR3 protein, called by TCRdb with MiXCR from the 5' RACE reads. The table has around 1,600,000 distinct CDR3 sequences, 35% to 45% seen once. The receptor was isolated from a woman younger than 30 in good health. Sequencing was done on a sample of blood. The chain has TRBV6-4 and TRBJ2-1, with 10 bases fitting TRBD2. The CDR3 bases are TGTGCCAGCAGGGACTCTAGCGGGAGCAATGAGCAGTTCTTC. Translated, it gives CASRDSSGSNEQFF.